The TCR beta chain described here comes from a study of T cell changes during pregnancy in multiple sclerosis. Here immunoSEQ multiplex PCR was the method, and the copy in TCRdb shows in-frame clones only, minus some. The profile shows some 55,000 clones, 80% to 90% of them singletons. The CDR3 spans 16 residues. Trimming cost V 3 bases and J 3 bases, with 19 bases left between them. CDR1 and CDR2 from the germline V gene are SGDLS and YYNGEE. The V gene is TRBV9, the J gene TRBJ2-7; D is perhaps TRBD1 (5 bases). Sequenced input: peripheral blood from another person, used as feeder cells. The receptor was isolated from a human donor whose cells served as feeder cells for cultures in a pregnancy study. The CDR3 region is CASSAAVSVDIYEQYF. The DNA for the CDR3 is TGTGCCAGCAGCGCAGCAGTTTCGGTGGACATCTACGAGCAGTACTTC. Full variable domain (remainder filled in from reference TRBV9 and TRBJ2-7): DSGVTQTPKHLITATGQRVTLRCSPRSGDLSVYWYQQSLDQGLQFLIQYYNGEERAKGNILERFSAQQFPDLHSELNLSSLELGDSALYFCASSAAVSVDIYEQYFGPGTRLTVT.